These 28 T cell receptor beta chains came from one sample sequenced in a study of OX40 agonist ivuxolimab in advanced cancers. The data were produced by immunoSEQ multiplex PCR, yet TCRdb's version contains in-frame clones alone and is incomplete. In the table there are around 50,000 clones, around four fifths of which are singletons. Material: CD4+ or CD8+ T cells sorted from blood, obtained in a trial of the OX40 agonist ivuxolimab. The receptors here all came from an adult with an advanced solid tumor such as melanoma, head and neck, liver or kidney cancer.

The V call is TRBV7-2, the J call TRBJ2-7, with D tentatively TRBD2 (7 bases). Deletions cut 3 bases from V and 0 bases from J, with 9 bases between. The CDR3 extends over 14 amino acids. Germline CDR1 reads SGHTA; CDR2 reads FQGNSA. In DNA, the CDR3 is TGTGCCAGCAGCTTTGCGGGGGCCTCCTACGAGCAGTACTTC. This translates into CASSFAGASYEQYF.

This clone has a handful of counts. This chain links TRBV5-1 with TRBJ1-6, with 12 bases lining up with TRBD1. The germline gives CDR1 SGHRS, CDR2 YFSETQ. The CDR3 runs to 15 residues. Trimming removed 4 bases from V and 9 bases from J; junction bases left unmatched: 5. This CDR3 reads CASSPGQGARSPLHF. CDR3 in DNA: TGCGCCAGCAGCCCGGGACAGGGGGCGCGTTCACCCCTCCACTTT.

The V call is TRBV10-3, the J call TRBJ2-7, with 7 bases identical to TRBD1. This CDR3 region has 14 residues. CDR1 is ENHRY, CDR2 SYGVKD, per germline. The J segment lost 1 base and the V segment lost 4 bases, leaving 4 bases of the junction unmatched. Written as DNA, the CDR3 is TGTGCCATCAGTGGAGGACAGGTGTCCTACGAGCAGTACTTC. Translation gives CAISGGQVSYEQYF.

The chain links TRBV7-2 to TRBJ2-3; possible D gene TRBD1, 7 bases. The CDR3 contains 17 residues. V was trimmed by 3 bases and J by 2 bases, leaving 18 bases between them. CDR1 and CDR2 (germline): SGHTA, FQGNSA. The CDR3 bases are TGTGCCAGCAGCTTCCAAGGAGGGGGCGGGGCCACAGATACGCAGTATTTT. Residues: CASSFQGGGGATDTQYF.

This chain uses TRBV9 with TRBJ2-5; D is perhaps TRBD1 (5 bases). V shed 4 bases and J shed 1 base, with 14 bases lying between them. The CDR3 is made up of 15 amino acids. Germline-derived CDR1 and CDR2 are SGDLS and YYNGEE. CDR3 sequence (DNA): TGTGCCAGCAGCTTAGCCCCTGGGGCCCAAGAGACCCAGTACTTC. The encoded protein is CASSLAPGAQETQYF.

The chain carries TRBV6-5 and TRBJ2-3, with D possibly matching TRBD2 (5 bases). The CDR3 is 15 residues long. The V gene's germline CDR1 is MNHEY and CDR2 SVGAGI. V was clipped by 6 bases and J by 0 bases, with 13 bases between them. The DNA of the CDR3 is TGTGCCAGCAGCAAGAGCGGACCTAGCACAGATACGCAGTATTTT. This gives the protein CASSKSGPSTDTQYF.

The CDR3 bases are TGTGCCAGTAGTACGGGCGGGGGCGCAAACAATGAGCAGTTCTTC. Its protein product is CASSTGGGANNEQFF. V is TRBV19 and J is TRBJ2-1; possibly TRBD2 for D (7 bases). The germline CDR1 and CDR2 sequences are LNHDA and SQIVND (reference sequence). V gave up 4 bases and J gave up 5 bases, with 15 bases separating them. The CDR3 totals 15 residues.

This chain uses TRBV5-4 with TRBJ1-2; D is uncertain. CDR3 length: 13 amino acids. CDR1 and CDR2 from the germline V gene are SGHNT and YYREEE (reference sequence). V was clipped by 5 bases and J by 2 bases, with 10 bases between them. The CDR3 sequence: CASSLDGNYGYTF. The CDR3 nucleotides read TGTGCCAGCAGTTTAGACGGAAACTATGGCTACACCTTC.

V and J are TRBV18 and TRBJ2-7, with 9 bases identical to TRBD1. The CDR3 is 16 residues long. Looked up from germline, CDR1 is KGHSH and CDR2 is LQKENI. V lost 3 bases, J lost 0 bases, and 6 bases stayed unmatched. CDR3 nucleotide sequence: TGTGCCAGCTCACCGACGACAGGGGGGATCTCCTACGAGCAGTACTTC. Translation gives CASSPTTGGISYEQYF.

This clone was seen only once. V and J are TRBV6-5 and TRBJ2-5, with no clear D. The CDR3 extends over 11 amino acids. The germline V and J ends were trimmed by 8 bases and 8 bases, with 12 bases remaining between them. Germline V gene data show CDR1 as MNHEY and CDR2 as SVGAGI. The CDR3 loop is CASGQQFTQYF. CDR3 coding DNA: TGTGCCAGCGGCCAGCAATTCACCCAGTACTTC.

V usage is TRBV19 and J usage is TRBJ2-7; 7 positions match TRBD2. There are 12 residues in the CDR3. V lost 8 bases to trimming and J lost 5 bases; unmatched junction nucleotides: 6. Germline V gene data show CDR1 as LNHDA and CDR2 as SQIVND (reference sequence). The CDR3 nucleotides are TGTGCCAGTCGCGGACTAGGGAACGAGCAGTACTTC. Translated, it gives CASRGLGNEQYF. Looking up the rest from reference TRBV19 and TRBJ2-7 gives the full variable domain: DGGITQSPKYLFRKEGQNVTLSCEQNLNHDAMYWYRQDPGQGLRLIYYSQIVNDFQKGDIAEGYSVSREKKESFPLTVTSAQKNPTAFYLCASRGLGNEQYFGPGTRLTVT.

The chain has TRBV6-5 and TRBJ1-2; D unresolved. Germline V gene data show CDR1 as MNHEY and CDR2 as SVGAGI. V shed 0 bases and J shed 4 bases, with 9 bases lying between them. This CDR3 contains 14 residues. The CDR3 DNA is TGTGCCAGCAGTTACTCGAGCCCTGGCTATGGCTACACCTTC. As protein: CASSYSSPGYGYTF.

The chain links TRBV5-1 to TRBJ1-3; D not resolved. CDR3 length: 13 residues. Trimming cost V 4 bases and J 7 bases, with 12 bases left between them. Germline V gene data show CDR1 as SGHRS and CDR2 as YFSETQ. CDR3 in DNA: TGCGCCAGCAGCCCTGGAGGACTGAACACCATATATTTT. Amino acids: CASSPGGLNTIYF.

CDR3 coding DNA: TGCGCCAGCAGTGAGAGGGTGGGAGGGACGATACAAGAGACCCAGTACTTC. This sequence encodes CASSERVGGTIQETQYF. The chain uses TRBV10-2 and TRBJ2-5; 7 nucleotides agree with TRBD2. The CDR3 is 17 residues long. The germline CDR1 and CDR2 sequences are WSHSY and SAAADI. With 2 bases clipped from V and 2 bases from J, the junction kept 11 bases outside the gene matches.

The V gene is TRBV29-1, the J gene TRBJ1-2; the D is unclear. CDR3 size: 14 residues. V lost 4 bases, J lost 1 base, and 13 bases lay in between. Germline CDR1 reads SQVTM; CDR2 reads ANQGSEA. The CDR3 DNA reads TGCAGCGTTGGGGTCAGACTCGTTAACTATGGCTACACCTTC. This encodes CSVGVRLVNYGYTF.

This sequence joins TRBV5-6 and TRBJ1-1; TRBD1 matches 9 bases. V gave up 7 bases and J gave up 5 bases; unmatched junction bases: 9. The V gene's germline CDR1 is SGHDT and CDR2 YYEEEE. This CDR3 is 14 amino acids long. The CDR3 sequence is CASAGTGRVTEAFF. As DNA, the CDR3 is TGTGCCAGCGCCGGGACAGGGAGGGTAACTGAAGCTTTCTTT.

The chain joins TRBV11-2 to TRBJ2-1; TRBD1 might be the D (6 bases). Germline CDR1 reads SGHAT; CDR2 reads FQNNGV. Trimming removed 0 bases at V and 10 bases at J, with 16 bases between. This CDR3 comprises 15 residues. The CDR3 coding sequence is TGTGCCAGCAGCTTAGAGGGGGCGTCCGGGGACGAGCAGTTCTTC. Its translation is CASSLEGASGDEQFF.

This clone was seen only once. The chain recombines TRBV23-1 with TRBJ1-4, with D possibly TRBD1 on 5 matching bases. TRBV23-1 is treated as an ORF (open reading frame) with a function not yet certain. The V end was cut by 4 bases, the J end by 7 bases, with 13 bases between. There are 14 residues in the CDR3. CDR3 nucleotide sequence: TGCGCCAGCAGTCTGAGGGTTAGGGGTGAAAAACTGTTTTTT. As protein: CASSLRVRGEKLFF.

The chain couples TRBV6-5 to TRBJ1-2, with D unresolved. Germline V gene sequence: CDR1 MNHEY, CDR2 SVGAGI. Trimming pared 4 bases from V and 8 bases from J, leaving 8 bases between. The CDR3 has 11 amino acids. The CDR3 coding sequence is TGTGCCAGCAGTTCCCGAAGGGGCTACACCTTC. Translating it yields CASSSRRGYTF.

The chain links TRBV5-1 to TRBJ1-1; unclear D gene. There are 15 residues in the CDR3. V was clipped by 0 bases and J by 2 bases, with 11 bases between them. The germline V gene encodes CDR1 SGHRS and CDR2 YFSETQ. The DNA for the CDR3 is TGCGCCAGCAGCTTGGTGGCAGGAGGAAACACTGAAGCTTTCTTT. It yields the protein CASSLVAGGNTEAFF.

J is TRBJ1-6 and V is TRBV27, with 8 bases identical to TRBD1. The V and J ends lost 5 bases and 2 bases, in that order; junction bases with no gene match: 2. Germline V gene data show CDR1 as MNHEY and CDR2 as SMNVEV (reference sequence). This CDR3 region has 15 residues. CDR3 protein: CASSDRGPYNSPLHF. The DNA of the CDR3 is TGTGCCAGCAGTGACAGGGGCCCCTATAATTCACCCCTCCACTTT.

The chain recombines TRBV19 with TRBJ1-5, with 9 bases lining up with TRBD1. CDR1 and CDR2 from the germline V gene are LNHDA and SQIVND (reference sequence). This CDR3 region has 14 residues. V lost 10 bases and J lost 7; bases outside the gene matches: 11. The CDR3 region is CATSPRGQGQPQHF. The CDR3 DNA reads as TGTGCCACCTCCCCAAGGGGACAGGGACAGCCCCAGCATTTT.

The chain uses TRBV11-3 and TRBJ2-5, with D tentatively TRBD1 or TRBD2 (5 bases each). V dropped 5 bases and J dropped 4 bases, with 11 bases sitting between them. Germline assignment: CDR1 SGHNT and CDR2 YENEEA. The CDR3 runs to 13 residues. CDR3 bases: TGTGCCAGCAGCGGGTGGGGGTCAGAGACCCAGTACTTC. It codes for CASSGWGSETQYF.

This rearrangement joins TRBV11-3 to TRBJ1-1; 8 bases fit TRBD1. The J segment lost 0 bases and the V segment lost 5 bases, leaving 5 bases of the junction unmatched. This CDR3 is built from 15 residues. Germline V gene data show CDR1 as SGHNT and CDR2 as YENEEA. CDR3 region: CASSTRQGMNTEAFF. CDR3 nucleotide sequence: TGTGCCAGCAGCACTCGACAGGGGATGAACACTGAAGCTTTCTTT.

The genes are TRBV7-9 and TRBJ1-1, with 8 bases matching TRBD1. Trimming took 4 bases from V and 0 from J; bases not matched to a gene: 4. From germline, CDR1 is SEHNR and CDR2 FQNEAQ (reference sequence). CDR3 length: 15 residues. Written as DNA, the CDR3 is TGTGCCAGCAGCTCAGGACAGGGAATGAACACTGAAGCTTTCTTT. This translates into CASSSGQGMNTEAFF.

The sample holds a few counts of this clone. The V call is TRBV2, the J call TRBJ2-1; TRBD1 matches 7 bases. V was clipped by 5 bases and J by 4 bases; unmatched bases: 5. The CDR3 is made up of 14 amino acids. CDR1 is SNHLY, CDR2 FYNNEI, per germline. CDR3 residues: CASSRDRTYNEQFF. The CDR3 nucleotides read TGTGCCAGCAGTAGGGACAGAACGTACAATGAGCAGTTCTTC. The entire variable domain, with the rest obtained from reference TRBV2 and TRBJ2-1, is as follows: EPEVTQTPSHQVTQMGQEVILRCVPISNHLYFYWYRQILGQKVEFLVSFYNNEISEKSEIFDDQFSVERPDGSNFTLKIRSTKLEDSAMYFCASSRDRTYNEQFFGPGTRLTVL.

V is TRBV2 and J is TRBJ2-3, with 7 nucleotides matching TRBD2. CDR3 length: 13 amino acids. V trimming: 10 bases; J trimming: 6 bases; junction bases outside the gene matches: 10. The V gene's germline CDR1 is SNHLY and CDR2 FYNNEI. The CDR3 DNA follows: TGTGCCATAAAGCGGGGCTCAGGGGATACGCAGTATTTT. Protein sequence: CAIKRGSGDTQYF.

J is TRBJ2-5 and V is TRBV9, with TRBD1 matching over 7 bases. CDR3 length: 14 residues. The germline V gene has CDR1 SGDLS and CDR2 YYNGEE. V was clipped by 0 bases and J by 1 base; unmatched bases: 0. CDR3 sequence reads: CASSVGDSQETQYF. The DNA of the CDR3 is TGTGCCAGCAGCGTAGGGGACAGCCAAGAGACCCAGTACTTC.